These 27 T cell receptor beta chains were all obtained from the same sample, sequenced in a study of beta chain features in type 1 diabetes. What was sequenced were expressed TCRB transcripts, since all of the isolated RNA had been reverse transcribed. Assay used: immunoSEQ multiplex PCR; TCRdb lists only in-frame clones, some missing. This table holds 860,000 or so clones, roughly 15% found once. The sequenced sample consisted of naive CD4+ T cells from blood. These receptors were obtained from a woman under 30 in good health.

The chain has TRBV11-1 and TRBJ1-2; no firm D call. With 3 bases removed from V and 0 bases from J, the gap between germline ends came to 8 bases. Germline lookup yields CDR1 SGHAT and CDR2 FQDESV (reference sequence). This CDR3 comprises 14 residues. CDR3 region: CASSFHGANYGYTF. Here the CDR3 DNA reads TGTGCCAGCAGCTTTCACGGAGCTAACTATGGCTACACCTTC.

J is TRBJ2-2 and V is TRBV15; the D is unclear. Per the germline V gene, CDR1 is LNHNV and CDR2 is YYDKDF (reference sequence). With 4 bases removed from V and 5 bases from J, the gap between germline ends came to 5 bases. The CDR3 is made up of 12 amino acids. CDR3 sequence: CATSKRTGELFF. The CDR3, as DNA: TGTGCCACCAGCAAACGAACCGGGGAGCTGTTTTTT.

This clone was seen a handful of times. The rearrangement uses TRBV5-8 and TRBJ1-5; a weak D match, TRBD1 (6 bases). The germline V gene encodes CDR1 SGHTS and CDR2 YDEGEE. This CDR3 spans 14 amino acids. Trimming removed 1 base from V and 5 bases from J, with 10 bases in between. The CDR3 loop reads CASSLWRGDQPQHF. The CDR3 DNA follows: TGTGCCAGCAGCTTGTGGAGGGGGGATCAGCCCCAGCATTTT. Variable domain in full (rest from reference TRBV5-8 and TRBJ1-5): EAGVTQSPTHLIKTRGQQATLRCSPISGHTSVYWYQQALGLGLQFLLWYDEGEERNRGNFPPRFSGRQFPNYSSELNVNALELEDSALYLCASSLWRGDQPQHFGDGTRLSIL.

The chain couples TRBV19 to TRBJ1-1; possibly TRBD1 for D (6 bases). The CDR3 contains 14 residues. Germline V lookup: CDR1 LNHDA, CDR2 SQIVND (reference sequence). V lost 6 bases to trimming and J lost 1 base, with 12 bases between them. The CDR3 reads CASSTGHPNTEAFF. As DNA, the CDR3 is TGTGCCAGTAGCACGGGACACCCGAACACTGAAGCTTTCTTT.

V gene TRBV18 combines with J gene TRBJ1-1; D uncertain. Germline V gene data show CDR1 as KGHSH and CDR2 as LQKENI. This CDR3 has 14 amino acids. With 4 bases removed from V and 1 base from J, the gap between germline ends came to 10 bases. CDR3 residues: CASSLQETNTEAFF. DNA for the CDR3: TGTGCCAGCTCACTCCAGGAAACGAACACTGAAGCTTTCTTT.

The genes are TRBV6-5 and TRBJ1-2, with 8 bases identical to TRBD1. Losses at the gene ends were 2 bases for V and 8 bases for J; bases not matched to a gene: 10. Germline assignment: CDR1 MNHEY and CDR2 SVGAGI. This CDR3 contains 15 residues. For the CDR3, the DNA is TGTGCCAGCAGTTACAAGGACAGGGACTGGCGCGGCTACACCTTC. Protein: CASSYKDRDWRGYTF.

The chain carries TRBV6-1 and TRBJ2-1, with 7 bases identical to TRBD2. Germline lookup yields CDR1 MNHNS and CDR2 SASEGT. The trim removed 5 bases at V and 4 bases at J, leaving 8 bases unmatched. The CDR3 is 15 residues long. The CDR3 sequence: CASSLSGNTYNEQFF. In DNA, the CDR3 is TGTGCCAGCAGTTTAAGCGGGAATACTTACAATGAGCAGTTCTTC.

The chain links TRBV29-1 to TRBJ2-3; TRBD2 matches 12 bases. The V segment lost 6 bases and the J segment 5 bases; nucleotides outside the gene matches: 6. Looked up from germline, CDR1 is SQVTM and CDR2 is ANQGSEA. The CDR3 has 14 amino acids. This CDR3 is CSVRGGLAGDTQYF. Here the CDR3 DNA reads TGCAGCGTCCGGGGGGGACTAGCGGGAGATACGCAGTATTTT.

This clone has a handful of counts. Other nucleotide sequences from this sample produce the same CDR3. This sequence joins TRBV18 and TRBJ1-1, with D hard to call. Trimming took 5 bases from V and 0 from J, leaving 7 bases between them. The CDR3 has 13 amino acids. CDR1 and CDR2 from the germline V gene are KGHSH and LQKENI. The CDR3, as DNA: TGTGCCAGCTCAACAGACCTGAACACTGAAGCTTTCTTT. Translating it yields CASSTDLNTEAFF.

The CDR3 DNA is TGCGCCAGCAGTCGGGGGAACCGCGATACGCAGTATTTT. This codes for CASSRGNRDTQYF. The V and J genes are TRBV5-1 and TRBJ2-3; tentative D call: TRBD2 (6 bases). The CDR3 sequence is 13 residues long. The germline V gene encodes CDR1 SGHRS and CDR2 YFSETQ. Trimming removed 5 bases at V and 6 bases at J, with 13 bases between.

The chain links TRBV9 to TRBJ2-1, with D unresolved. CDR3 length: 15 amino acids. V lost 4 bases and J lost 0, with 11 bases in between. Germline-derived CDR1 and CDR2 are SGDLS and YYNGEE. The CDR3 DNA reads TGTGCCAGCAGCCCTCGACACAGCTCCTACAATGAGCAGTTCTTC. It yields the protein CASSPRHSSYNEQFF.

CDR3 loop: CASSLAGGRSAPGGTDTQYF. In nucleotides, the CDR3 is TGTGCCAGCAGCTTAGCGGGAGGTAGGAGTGCCCCAGGAGGCACAGATACGCAGTATTTT. J is TRBJ2-3 and V is TRBV7-2, with D maybe TRBD2 (6 bases). In germline, CDR1 is SGHTA, CDR2 FQGNSA. This CDR3 has 20 amino acids. Trimming removed 0 bases from V and 1 base from J, with 23 bases in between.

This clone has a handful of counts. The rearrangement links TRBV2 to TRBJ1-4, with a weak D call TRBD1 (5 bases). The CDR3 loop spans 13 amino acids. The germline CDR1 and CDR2 sequences are SNHLY and FYNNEI. The germline V and J ends were trimmed by 4 bases and 4 bases, with 7 bases remaining between them. For the CDR3, the DNA is TGTGCCAGCAGTGCCGGGGGTAATGAAAAACTGTTTTTT. It encodes CASSAGGNEKLFF.

This clone was recorded a few times. V gene TRBV7-9 combines with J gene TRBJ1-1; a weak D match, TRBD1 (5 bases). The CDR3 is made up of 16 amino acids. V shed 5 bases and J shed 2 bases, with 18 bases lying between them. CDR1 is SEHNR and CDR2 is FQNEAQ in the germline V gene (reference sequence). The CDR3 DNA sequence: TGTGCCAGCAGCCCAGGGAGGTATAGATCAAACACTGAAGCTTTCTTT. It codes for CASSPGRYRSNTEAFF.

The J gene is TRBJ2-5, the V gene TRBV11-2, with TRBD2 as a possible D gene (6 bases). The CDR3 length is 15 residues. Looked up from germline, CDR1 is SGHAT and CDR2 is FQNNGV. V shed 0 bases and J shed 5 bases, with 13 bases lying between them. The CDR3 sequence is CASSLDPGSWETQYF. CDR3 nucleotides: TGTGCCAGCAGCTTAGACCCCGGGAGCTGGGAGACCCAGTACTTC.

This chain joins TRBV27 and TRBJ2-6; D call uncertain. CDR3 length: 15 residues. Per the germline V gene, CDR1 is MNHEY and CDR2 is SMNVEV (reference sequence). Trimming shortened V by 8 bases and J by 0 bases, and 11 bases separated the two germline ends. The DNA of the CDR3 is TGTGCCAGCTCGGAACTCCTCTCTGGGGCCAACGTCCTGACTTTC. This translates into CASSELLSGANVLTF. The full variable domain, completed using reference TRBV27 and TRBJ2-6, is EAQVTQNPRYLITVTGKKLTVTCSQNMNHEYMSWYRQDPGLGLRQIYYSMNVEVTDKGDVPEGYKVSRKEKRNFPLILESPSPNQTSLYFCASSELLSGANVLTFGAGSRLTVL.

The rearrangement uses TRBV7-9 and TRBJ2-7, with 12 bases that match TRBD2. V lost 4 bases and J lost 7; bases outside the gene matches: 8. The CDR3 is 15 residues long. CDR1 and CDR2 (germline): SEHNR, FQNEAQ (reference sequence). CDR3 nucleotide sequence: TGTGCCAGCAGCTGGATCCGGACTAGCGGGAATGAGCAGTACTTC. Its protein product is CASSWIRTSGNEQYF.

This chain links TRBV7-3 with TRBJ2-7; no clear D gene. Trimming removed 1 base from V and 0 bases from J, with 4 bases in between. Germline V gives CDR1 SGHTA, CDR2 FQGTGA. CDR3 size: 13 residues. The CDR3 nucleotides are TGTGCCAGCAGCTTAAGCCCCTCCTACGAGCAGTACTTC. Translated, it gives CASSLSPSYEQYF.

J is TRBJ2-6 and V is TRBV4-3, with 7 nucleotides matching TRBD1. Germline-derived CDR1 and CDR2 are LGHNA and YSLEER. After removal of 0 bases from V and 3 bases from J, the junction contained 8 bases not matched to a gene. CDR3 length equals 18 residues. The CDR3 coding sequence is TGCGCCAGCAGCCAAGAAGGGACAGTGTCATTTGGGGCCAACGTCCTGACTTTC. Its protein is CASSQEGTVSFGANVLTF.

Comment on this clone: A junction end diverges from the germline sequence, so it may reflect a read error. Other DNA sequences within the sample encode an identical CDR3. The chain links TRBV7-9 to TRBJ2-5; D is undetermined. Germline V gives CDR1 SEHNR, CDR2 FQNEAQ (reference sequence). The CDR3 spans 12 residues. This CDR3 reads CASSVAGETQYF. The DNA of the CDR3 is TGTGCCAGCAGCGTAGCCGGGGAGACCCAGTACTTC.

This chain links TRBV7-2 with TRBJ2-1; 8 bases line up with TRBD2. V lost 0 bases to trimming and J lost 0 bases; unmatched junction nucleotides: 1. The CDR3 spans 16 residues. The germline V gene encodes CDR1 SGHTA and CDR2 FQGNSA. The CDR3 bases are TGTGCCAGCAGCTTAGCTCTAGCGGGCTCCTACAATGAGCAGTTCTTC. It codes for CASSLALAGSYNEQFF.

The V gene is TRBV19, the J gene TRBJ1-5; D remains unclear. Germline V gene data show CDR1 as LNHDA and CDR2 as SQIVND (reference sequence). This CDR3 has 15 amino acids. Between the trimmed V and J ends, which lost 7 bases and 5 bases, there was a span of 18 bases. The CDR3 here is CASTGGNGYYQPQHF. In DNA, the CDR3 is TGTGCCAGTACCGGAGGTAACGGTTATTATCAGCCCCAGCATTTT. The whole variable domain, filled in from reference TRBV19 and TRBJ1-5, reads DGGITQSPKYLFRKEGQNVTLSCEQNLNHDAMYWYRQDPGQGLRLIYYSQIVNDFQKGDIAEGYSVSREKKESFPLTVTSAQKNPTAFYLCASTGGNGYYQPQHFGDGTRLSIL.

The chain has TRBV7-2 and TRBJ2-7, with D unresolved. Germline V gives CDR1 SGHTA, CDR2 FQGNSA. V was trimmed by 0 bases and J by 4 bases, leaving 7 bases between them. This CDR3 is 13 amino acids long. CDR3 sequence: CASSLAPQYEQYF. The DNA for the CDR3 is TGTGCCAGCAGCTTAGCCCCCCAATACGAGCAGTACTTC. The full variable domain, completed using reference TRBV7-2 and TRBJ2-7, is GAGVSQSPSNKVTEKGKDVELRCDPISGHTALYWYRQSLGQGLEFLIYFQGNSAPDKSGLPSDRFSAERTGGSVSTLTIQRTQQEDSAVYLCASSLAPQYEQYFGPGTRLTVT.

The sample holds a few counts of this clone. This chain links TRBV11-2 with TRBJ2-3, with a tentative D call TRBD2 (6 bases). Germline lookup yields CDR1 SGHAT and CDR2 FQNNGV. The CDR3 contains 17 residues. The V end was cut by 1 base, the J end by 0 bases, with 14 bases between. The CDR3 DNA is TGTGCCAGCAGCTTAGTTCTCGGGGGAGGAAGCACAGATACGCAGTATTTT. This translates into CASSLVLGGGSTDTQYF. Variable domain in full (rest from reference TRBV11-2 and TRBJ2-3): EAGVAQSPRYKIIEKRQSVAFWCNPISGHATLYWYQQILGQGPKLLIQFQNNGVVDDSQLPKDRFSAERLKGVDSTLKIQPAKLEDSAVYLCASSLVLGGGSTDTQYFGPGTRLTVL.

This clone was seen a handful of times. This chain uses TRBV28 with TRBJ1-2; no reliable D call. Trimming pared 8 bases from V and 4 bases from J, leaving 14 bases between. Germline V gene sequence: CDR1 MDHEN, CDR2 SYDVKM. This CDR3 comprises 13 residues. Here the CDR3 reads CASCPGPSYGYTF. The CDR3 bases are TGTGCCAGCTGCCCCGGACCGAGCTATGGCTACACCTTC.

This clone was counted a few times. V usage is TRBV5-1 and J usage is TRBJ2-2; 8 nucleotides agree with TRBD1. The germline gives CDR1 SGHRS, CDR2 YFSETQ. The CDR3 extends over 15 amino acids. Losses at the gene ends were 0 bases for V and 4 bases for J; bases not matched to a gene: 2. CDR3 sequence reads: CASSLGGTGTGELFF. CDR3 nucleotides: TGCGCCAGCAGCTTGGGCGGGACAGGCACCGGGGAGCTGTTTTTT.

This chain connects TRBV5-4 to TRBJ2-1; possibly TRBD2 for D (6 bases). This CDR3 has 10 residues. CDR1 SGHNT and CDR2 YYREEE come from the germline V gene (reference sequence). CDR3 sequence (DNA): TGTGCAGCCGGGAGCAATGAGCAGTTCTTC. It specifies CAAGSNEQFF.